This record concerns one T cell receptor beta chain sequence. This clonotype was counted only a few times. The target of this receptor is not known. Possible read error: a much larger clone is one base away. Germline trimming: 5 bases from V, 10 bases from J; junction bases outside gene matches: 12. From the cysteine up to the phenylalanine, the CDR3 has a length of 14 residues. Just CDR3 DNA is preserved here, 42 bases in frame from base 1. CDR1 is given as MNHNY and CDR2 as SVGAGI, both from the germline V gene (reference sequence). The entry originates in a study of blood T cells in healthy people across ages (dated by TCRdb to 2015 to 2017). Study-wide context: In model experiments, template switching captured about one uniquely barcoded TCR beta cDNA molecule for every two T cells. To track age-related changes in TCR beta repertoire diversity, the study relied on deep sequencing normalized with unique cDNA molecular identifiers. Four age groups were formed from the donors: young (average approximately 15 years), middle-aged (approximately 40), aged (approximately 60) and long-lived (more than 75). To avoid experimental bias, donors of different ages were spread randomly across the sequencing lanes. Using the same blood draw, the study looked at two additional independent replicas of 1 million unique cDNA reads for two donors, one aged 18 to 30 and the other aged 80 or older. The investigation overall reported the following: As age increased, observed TCR beta diversity per million T cells dropped in a roughly linear way, and a significant reduction was already evident by age 40. Observed TCR beta diversity correlated strongly with the percentage of naive T cells measured by flow cytometry. Bulk unsorted PBMC profiling prevented conclusive comparison of naive and antigen-experienced compartments. Because the CMV infection status of the donors was unknown, age-related changes in expanded clonotypes may potentially have been confounded. Estimates of total diversity from one million sequenced T cells were regarded as lower bounds and underestimates. Compared with the aged group, more naive CD4+ T cells, fewer expanded clones and increased TCR diversity were shown by the long-lived group, suggesting age selection.

Library method: 5' RACE. TCRdb records Illumina HiSeq 2500 as the sequencer. A second PCR of about 7 to 12 cycles was run with a J-beta primer mix and a sample-barcoded 5' primer. A unique molecular identifier was introduced onto each TCR beta cDNA molecule by a template-switch 5' adaptor carrying 12 random nucleotides. Each sample yielded at least 3 million CDR3-containing paired-end reads. First-strand cDNA synthesis was performed from all RNA using the Mint cDNA synthesis kit, with priming by a TRBC-specific oligonucleotide. Following uracil-DNA glycosylase treatment, all cDNA underwent a first 18-cycle PCR with the universal primers M1SS and BC2_uni_R. The source study handled its data this way. Each sample was normalized by randomly selecting 1 million high-quality reads, each carrying a distinct molecular identifier. Instead of being binned into consensus sequences, reads that shared molecular identifiers were thrown out. MiTCR, with a Q25 quality threshold and the strictest error-elimination algorithm, was used for CDR3 identification, clonotype clustering and error correction. Lower-bound total TCR beta diversity was estimated with a nonparametric unseen species model using Euler transformation. TCRdb trimmed the raw reads at Q25, called clones with MiXCR and kept productive beta chains. Duplicate CDR3 protein sequences are folded into a single record with the most common DNA and genes. These V and J calls originate from TCRdb's pipeline instead of the authors' own analysis. This sample gives about 670,000 distinct CDR3 sequences in total; approximately 52% of them show up just once. About 13% of the sample belongs to the ten largest clones.

The donors were around 39 Caucasian individuals from Russia, aged roughly 6 to 95 years, who were systemically healthy. Roughly 9 milliliters of peripheral blood were drawn from each donor into EDTA-treated Vacutainer tubes. Ficoll-Paque density-gradient centrifugation was used to isolate PBMCs, with at least 6.5 million per sample. Total RNA, at least 5.5 micrograms per sample, was extracted from PBMCs with Trizol reagent. Naive CD45RAhigh/CD27high T cell percentages were measured by flow cytometry on a PBMC aliquot from every donor. The clonotype was recovered from a woman aged 80 or older in good health. Recombination connected TRBV6-6 to TRBJ1-1; 8 central nucleotides agree with TRBD1. The sample was blood. The encoded CDR3 is CASSPGQESVRAFF. The sequence in DNA is TGTGCCAGCAGTCCGGGACAGGAGTCAGTCCGAGCTTTCTTT.